This T cell receptor (beta chain) came from a study of esophageal squamous cell carcinoma under preoperative chemotherapy. This clonotype was seen many times. Time point meaning: before preoperative PTX-NDP chemotherapy. TCRdb re-called the PCR reads through MiXCR, storing one row per CDR3 protein. The data contain about 30,000 distinct CDR3 sequences, approximately 50% of them singletons. Germline CDR1 and CDR2: SGHNT and YENEEA. The V segment lost 4 bases and the J segment 9 bases; nucleotides outside the gene matches: 10. This CDR3 contains 14 residues. The receptor's source is a human donor with esophageal squamous cell carcinoma. The donor label of this sample is uncertain. This material was obtained from a patient given preoperative chemotherapy. This chain uses TRBV11-3 with TRBJ1-1; TRBD1 matches at 8 bases. CDR3 bases: TGTGCCAGCAGCTCGTCGACAGGGGTTGGCCAAGCTTTCTTT. Its translation: CASSSSTGVGQAFF.